This paragraph reports one T cell receptor beta chain. Its antigen is not known. This entry comes from a study of response to subunit inactivated influenza vaccine. The CDR3 has 15 residues. Germline lookup yields CDR1 ENHRY and CDR2 SYGVKD. J lost 2 bases, V lost 4 bases, and 2 bases had no gene match. Study outcomes and limitations: It was suggested by the authors that few new T cells are recruited by each seasonal influenza vaccination.

TCRdb processed the RT-PCR reads anew with MiXCR; each CDR3 protein has one entry. This sample carries about 520,000 distinct CDR3 sequences, approximately 6.9% of them seen once, and the ten largest clones take around 13%. V is TRBV10-3 and J is TRBJ2-3, with TRBD2 identical over 11 bases. The sample consisted of PBMCs from blood, taken roughly 24 months after vaccination. The receptor's source is a man between 50 and 75 years old who received an inactivated influenza vaccine. This chain's CDR3 is CAISGGLAATDTQYF. As DNA, the CDR3 is TGTGCCATCAGTGGGGGACTAGCGGCCACAGATACGCAGTATTTT.